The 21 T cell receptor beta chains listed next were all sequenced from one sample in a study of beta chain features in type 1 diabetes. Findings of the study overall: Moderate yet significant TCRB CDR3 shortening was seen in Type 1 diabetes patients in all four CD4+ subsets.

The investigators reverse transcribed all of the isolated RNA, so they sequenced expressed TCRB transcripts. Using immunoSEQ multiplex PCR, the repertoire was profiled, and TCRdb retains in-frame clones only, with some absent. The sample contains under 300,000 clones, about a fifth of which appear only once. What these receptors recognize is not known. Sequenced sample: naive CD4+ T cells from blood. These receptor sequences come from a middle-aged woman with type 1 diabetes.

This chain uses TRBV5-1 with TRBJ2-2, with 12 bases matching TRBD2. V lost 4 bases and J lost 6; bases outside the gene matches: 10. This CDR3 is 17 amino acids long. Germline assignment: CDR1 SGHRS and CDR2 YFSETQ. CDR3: CASSGRLAGDVSGELFF. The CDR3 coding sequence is TGCGCCAGCAGCGGAAGACTAGCGGGGGACGTGTCCGGGGAGCTGTTTTTT.

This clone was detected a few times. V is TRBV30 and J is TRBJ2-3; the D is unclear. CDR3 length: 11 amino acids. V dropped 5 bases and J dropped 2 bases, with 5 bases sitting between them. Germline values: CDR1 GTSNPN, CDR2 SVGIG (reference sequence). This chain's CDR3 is CAWGDTDTQYF. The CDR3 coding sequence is TGTGCCTGGGGAGACACAGATACGCAGTATTTT.

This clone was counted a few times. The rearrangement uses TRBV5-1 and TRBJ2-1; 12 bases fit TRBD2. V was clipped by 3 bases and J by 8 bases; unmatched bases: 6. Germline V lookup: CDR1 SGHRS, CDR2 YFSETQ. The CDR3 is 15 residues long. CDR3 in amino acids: CASSWGLAGRDEQFF. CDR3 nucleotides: TGCGCCAGCAGCTGGGGACTAGCGGGTCGCGATGAGCAGTTCTTC.

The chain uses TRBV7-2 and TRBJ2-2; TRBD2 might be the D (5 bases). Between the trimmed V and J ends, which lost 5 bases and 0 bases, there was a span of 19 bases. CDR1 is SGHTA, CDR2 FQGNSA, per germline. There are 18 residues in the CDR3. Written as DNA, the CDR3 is TGTGCCAGCAGCCCACGCCCGCGAGGGCAATCGAACACCGGGGAGCTGTTTTTT. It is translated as CASSPRPRGQSNTGELFF.

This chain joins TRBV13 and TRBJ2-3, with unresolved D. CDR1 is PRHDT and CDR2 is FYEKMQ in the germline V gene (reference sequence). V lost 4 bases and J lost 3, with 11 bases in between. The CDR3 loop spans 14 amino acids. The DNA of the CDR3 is TGTGCCAGCAGCTCCTCGTCGGGTACAGATACGCAGTATTTT. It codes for CASSSSSGTDTQYF.

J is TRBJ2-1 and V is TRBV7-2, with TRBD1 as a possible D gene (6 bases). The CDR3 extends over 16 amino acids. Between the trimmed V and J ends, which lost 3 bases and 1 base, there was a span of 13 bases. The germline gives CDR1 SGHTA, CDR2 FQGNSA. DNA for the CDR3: TGTGCCAGCAGCTTTTGGCCCCAGGGGTCCTACAATGAGCAGTTCTTC. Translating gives CASSFWPQGSYNEQFF.

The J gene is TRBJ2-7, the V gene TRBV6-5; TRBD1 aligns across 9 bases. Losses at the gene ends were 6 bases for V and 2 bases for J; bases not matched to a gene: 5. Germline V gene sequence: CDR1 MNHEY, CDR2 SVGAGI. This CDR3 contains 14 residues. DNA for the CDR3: TGTGCCAGCAGCCGGGACAGGGACCCCTACGAGCAGTACTTC. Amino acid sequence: CASSRDRDPYEQYF.

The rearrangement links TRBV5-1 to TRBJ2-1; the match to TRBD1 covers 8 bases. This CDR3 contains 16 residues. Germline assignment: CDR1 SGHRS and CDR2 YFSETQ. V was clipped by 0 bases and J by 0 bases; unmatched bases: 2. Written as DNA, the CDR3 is TGCGCCAGCAGCTTGGACAGGGGGAACTCCTACAATGAGCAGTTCTTC. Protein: CASSLDRGNSYNEQFF. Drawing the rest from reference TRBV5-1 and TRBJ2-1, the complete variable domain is KAGVTQTPRYLIKTRGQQVTLSCSPISGHRSVSWYQQTPGQGLQFLFEYFSETQRNKGNFPGRFSGRQFSNSRSEMNVSTLELGDSALYLCASSLDRGNSYNEQFFGPGTRLTVL.

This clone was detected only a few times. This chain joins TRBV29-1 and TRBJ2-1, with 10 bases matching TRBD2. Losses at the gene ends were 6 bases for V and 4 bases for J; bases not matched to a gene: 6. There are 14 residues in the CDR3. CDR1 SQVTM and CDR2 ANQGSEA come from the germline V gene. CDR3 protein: CSVATSGYYNEQFF. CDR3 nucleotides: TGCAGCGTGGCGACTAGCGGGTATTACAATGAGCAGTTCTTC.

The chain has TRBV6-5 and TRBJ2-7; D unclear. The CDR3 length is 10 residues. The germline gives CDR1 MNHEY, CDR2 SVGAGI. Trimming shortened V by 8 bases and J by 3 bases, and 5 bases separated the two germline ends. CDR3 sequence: CASGDYEQYF. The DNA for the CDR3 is TGTGCCAGCGGAGACTACGAGCAGTACTTC.

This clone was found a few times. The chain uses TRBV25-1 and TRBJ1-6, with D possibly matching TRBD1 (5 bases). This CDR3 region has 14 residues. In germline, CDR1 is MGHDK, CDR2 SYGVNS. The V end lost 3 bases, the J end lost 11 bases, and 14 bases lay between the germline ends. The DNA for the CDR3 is TGTGCCAGCAGTGACGCCGGGGGGACCGCACCCCTCCACTTT. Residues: CASSDAGGTAPLHF.

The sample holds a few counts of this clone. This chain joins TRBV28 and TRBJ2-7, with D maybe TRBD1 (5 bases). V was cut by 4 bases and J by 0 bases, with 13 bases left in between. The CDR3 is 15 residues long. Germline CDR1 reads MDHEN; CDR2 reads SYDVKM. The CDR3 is CASSSHGASSYEQYF. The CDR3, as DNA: TGTGCCAGCAGTTCCCATGGGGCGAGCTCCTACGAGCAGTACTTC.

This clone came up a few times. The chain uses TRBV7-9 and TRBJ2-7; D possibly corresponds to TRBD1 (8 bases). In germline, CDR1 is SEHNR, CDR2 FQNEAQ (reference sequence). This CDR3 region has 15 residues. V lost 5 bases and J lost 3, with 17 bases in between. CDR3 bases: TGTGCCAGCAGCATCGGGGGGACAGGATTCTACGAGCAGTACTTC. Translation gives CASSIGGTGFYEQYF.

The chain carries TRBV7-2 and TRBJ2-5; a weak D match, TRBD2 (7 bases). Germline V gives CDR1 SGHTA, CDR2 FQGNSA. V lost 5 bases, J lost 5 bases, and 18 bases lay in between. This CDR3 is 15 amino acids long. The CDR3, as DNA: TGTGCCAGCAGCCGCGTCGGCGGGGGCGGGGAGACCCAGTACTTC. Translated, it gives CASSRVGGGGETQYF.

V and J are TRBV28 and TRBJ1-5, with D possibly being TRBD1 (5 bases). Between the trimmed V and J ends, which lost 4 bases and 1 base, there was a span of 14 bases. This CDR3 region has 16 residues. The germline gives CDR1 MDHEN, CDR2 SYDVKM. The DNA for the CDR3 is TGTGCCAGCAGTTGGGAGGGGCTACCCAGCAATCAGCCCCAGCATTTT. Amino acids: CASSWEGLPSNQPQHF.

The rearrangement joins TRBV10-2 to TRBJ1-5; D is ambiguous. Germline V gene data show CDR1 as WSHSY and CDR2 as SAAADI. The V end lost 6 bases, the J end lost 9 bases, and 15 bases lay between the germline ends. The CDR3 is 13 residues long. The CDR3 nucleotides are TGCGCCAGCAGAACCGGTGACAAGTGGCCCCAGCATTTT. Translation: CASRTGDKWPQHF.

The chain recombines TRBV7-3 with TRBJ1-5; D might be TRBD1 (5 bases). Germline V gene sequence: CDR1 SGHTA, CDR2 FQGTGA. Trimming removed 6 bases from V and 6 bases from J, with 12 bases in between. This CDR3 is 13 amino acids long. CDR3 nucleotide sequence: TGTGCCAGCAGTCAATATACAGGTCAGCCCCAGCATTTT. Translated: CASSQYTGQPQHF.

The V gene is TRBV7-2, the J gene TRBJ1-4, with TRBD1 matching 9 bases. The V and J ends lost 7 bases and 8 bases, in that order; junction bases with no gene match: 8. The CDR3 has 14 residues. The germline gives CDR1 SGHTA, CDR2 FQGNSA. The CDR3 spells CASTPGTGNEKLFF. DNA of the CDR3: TGTGCCAGCACCCCCGGGACAGGGAACGAAAAACTGTTTTTT.

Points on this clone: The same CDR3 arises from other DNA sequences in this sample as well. The CDR3 is CASRRQGNTEAFF. The CDR3 DNA follows: TGTGCCAGCAGACGACAGGGGAACACTGAAGCTTTCTTT. The chain carries TRBV28 and TRBJ1-1, with TRBD1 matching over 7 bases. J lost 1 base, V lost 6 bases, and 2 bases had no gene match. The CDR3 sequence is 13 residues long. Germline V gene sequence: CDR1 MDHEN, CDR2 SYDVKM.

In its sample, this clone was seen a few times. This chain's CDR3 is CASSSSGTSVLNEQFF. CDR3 sequence (DNA): TGTGCCAGCAGCTCGTCCGGGACTAGCGTCCTCAATGAGCAGTTCTTC. This rearrangement joins TRBV7-3 to TRBJ2-1, with 10 positions matching TRBD2. Germline V gene data show CDR1 as SGHTA and CDR2 as FQGTGA. V lost 4 bases to trimming and J lost 6 bases; unmatched junction nucleotides: 9. This CDR3 is 16 amino acids long. Looking up the rest from reference TRBV7-3 and TRBJ2-1 gives the full variable domain: GAGVSQTPSNKVTEKGKYVELRCDPISGHTALYWYRQSLGQGPEFLIYFQGTGAADDSGLPNDRFFAVRPEGSVSTLKIQRTERGDSAVYLCASSSSGTSVLNEQFFGPGTRLTVL.

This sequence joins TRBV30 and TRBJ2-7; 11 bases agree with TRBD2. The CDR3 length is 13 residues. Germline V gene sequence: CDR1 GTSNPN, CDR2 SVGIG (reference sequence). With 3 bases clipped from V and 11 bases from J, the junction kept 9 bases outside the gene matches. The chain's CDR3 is CAWRLPSGRPEYF. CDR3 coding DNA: TGTGCCTGGAGACTCCCTAGCGGGAGGCCGGAGTACTTC.